This T cell receptor (beta chain) was captured in a study of cytomegalovirus exposure and HLA in healthy donors. General study findings and limits: Cytomegalovirus status was reportedly diagnosed by the classifier with high specificity and sensitivity.

Trimming removed 7 bases from V and 7 bases from J; junction bases left unmatched: 9. This CDR3 has 14 amino acids. CDR1 LNHDA and CDR2 SQIVND come from the germline V gene (reference sequence). Amplification used 60 Vbeta primers and 13 Jbeta primers. Original handling: Later reanalysis found around 80 million unique TCR beta chains, around 10 million of them shared. Profiling relied on immunoSEQ multiplex PCR, and the TCRdb table lists in-frame clones only, not all of them. V, J and clone size are those of that table, while D and trimming were read from the DNA. This table has 90,000 to 140,000 clones, under 85% appearing once. Note on this clone: The antigen remains unidentified.

This chain joins TRBV19 and TRBJ2-5, with 10 bases fitting TRBD1. The TCR originated in a woman aged 40 to 49 in good health and CMV-seropositive. Source material: PBMCs. This chain's CDR3 is CASTETGGDGTQYF. The CDR3 DNA reads as TGTGCCAGTACGGAGACAGGGGGCGACGGGACCCAGTACTTC.